Below, 15 T cell receptor beta chains from the same sample are listed, as sequenced in a study of circulating CD8 cells and anti-PD-1 response in melanoma. The QIAseq Immune Repertoire TCR panel built the libraries from about 14 ng of total RNA. MiXCR, applied by TCRdb to the reads, yields one record per CDR3 protein. Of 600 to 850 distinct CDR3 sequences listed, over 6.5% are singletons. From live CD3+CD8+TCRalphabeta+ cells, four PD-1 and/or TIGIT subsets were sorted. Sequenced material: CD8+ T cells from PBMCs, taken at baseline or after one month of anti-PD-1 therapy (not recorded which). Every receptor here comes from a human donor with melanoma.

This clonotype is classed as large. The genes are TRBV10-3 and TRBJ2-6, with TRBD1 matching over 11 bases. V lost 7 bases, J lost 0 bases, and 2 bases stayed unmatched. The CDR3 spans 16 residues. CDR1 is ENHRY, CDR2 SYGVKD, per germline. This chain's CDR3 is CAITGTGGSGANVLTF. For the CDR3, the DNA is TGTGCCATCACCGGGACAGGGGGCTCTGGGGCCAACGTCCTGACTTTC.

The V call is TRBV5-5, the J call TRBJ2-7; 8 bases line up with TRBD1. V dropped 3 bases and J dropped 4; count of bases not matched to a gene: 6. The CDR3 has 14 amino acids. Germline assignment: CDR1 SGHKS and CDR2 YYEKEE (reference sequence). The CDR3 sequence is CASSSPGQAYEQYF. In DNA, the CDR3 is TGTGCCAGCAGCTCTCCGGGACAGGCTTACGAGCAGTACTTC.

This clonotype qualifies as large. The rearrangement uses TRBV25-1 and TRBJ2-5, with TRBD2 matching 7 bases. Germline V CDR1 and CDR2: MGHDK, SYGVNS. The ends lost 8 bases at V and 5 bases at J; junction bases unmatched: 5. The CDR3 is made up of 12 amino acids. CDR3 bases: TGTGCCAGCCGTCGGGGGGTTGAGACCCAGTACTTC. Translation gives CASRRGVETQYF.

This clonotype was seen a few times. This may be a read error, as it is one base from a much larger clone. This chain uses TRBV19 with TRBJ1-5; D gene unclear. This CDR3 is built from 12 residues. The V gene lost 3 bases and the J gene lost 7 bases, with 7 bases spanning the gap. Per germline, CDR1 LNHDA and CDR2 SQIVND (reference sequence). The CDR3, as DNA: TGTGCCAGTAGTATGCAGGAGCAGCCCCAGCATTTT. Encoded protein: CASSMQEQPQHF. The full variable domain, in which reference TRBV19 and TRBJ1-5 provide the parts outside the CDR3, is DGGITQSPKYLFRKEGQNVTLSCEQNLNHDAMYWYRQDPGQGLRLIYYSQIVNDFQKGDIAEGYSVSREKKESFPLTVTSAQKNPTAFYLCASSMQEQPQHFGDGTRLSIL.

By sample fraction, this clonotype is large. The J gene is TRBJ2-1, the V gene TRBV29-1, with 14 bases matching TRBD2. Germline CDR1 and CDR2: SQVTM and ANQGSEA. This CDR3 has 15 residues. J was trimmed by 8 bases and V by 1 base; bases with no gene match: 4. Here the CDR3 reads CSVEGLAGGDYEQFF. The DNA of the CDR3 is TGCAGCGTTGAAGGACTAGCGGGGGGGGACTATGAGCAGTTCTTC.

By sample share, this clonotype is large (0.1 to 1%). This sequence joins TRBV27 and TRBJ2-1; TRBD1 might be the D (5 bases). The germline V gene encodes CDR1 MNHEY and CDR2 SMNVEV (reference sequence). Trimming took off 2 bases at V and 0 bases at J, with 8 bases between the two ends. This CDR3 contains 15 residues. This chain's CDR3 is CASSLQGFSYNEQFF. The DNA for the CDR3 is TGTGCCAGCAGTTTACAGGGCTTCTCCTACAATGAGCAGTTCTTC.

The chain is built from TRBV29-1 and TRBJ1-2; D call uncertain. CDR1 and CDR2 from the germline V gene are SQVTM and ANQGSEA. The CDR3 runs 12 residues. Between the trimmed V and J ends, which lost 5 bases and 7 bases, there was a span of 14 bases. CDR3 coding DNA: TGCAGCGTTCCCGGGGTCTCCGGTGGCTACACCTTC. It is translated as CSVPGVSGGYTF.

This clonotype was counted only a few times. Written as DNA, the CDR3 is TGTGCCAGTAGTATGCTTGGCGGCACAGATACGCAGTATTTT. Translated, it gives CASSMLGGTDTQYF. The chain carries TRBV19 and TRBJ2-3, with no clear D. V lost 3 bases and J 1 base, leaving 8 bases between the germline ends. Germline-derived CDR1 and CDR2 are LNHDA and SQIVND (reference sequence). This CDR3 comprises 14 residues.

This clonotype is labeled as medium-sized. V gene TRBV19 combines with J gene TRBJ2-5; D possibly matches TRBD1 or TRBD2 (5 bases each). Trimming removed 0 bases at V and 0 bases at J, with 8 bases between. Germline CDR1 and CDR2: LNHDA and SQIVND (reference sequence). The CDR3 contains 15 residues. CDR3 sequence: CASSIEGRYQETQYF. The CDR3 DNA sequence: TGTGCCAGTAGTATAGAGGGACGGTACCAAGAGACCCAGTACTTC. The variable domain in full, completed from reference TRBV19 and TRBJ2-5, reads DGGITQSPKYLFRKEGQNVTLSCEQNLNHDAMYWYRQDPGQGLRLIYYSQIVNDFQKGDIAEGYSVSREKKESFPLTVTSAQKNPTAFYLCASSIEGRYQETQYFGPGTRLLVL.

In this sample, this clonotype is large. This CDR3 reads CASSIHRTGEVNTEAFF. Written as DNA, the CDR3 is TGTGCCAGTAGTATCCACCGGACAGGGGAGGTGAACACTGAAGCTTTCTTT. The gene calls are TRBV19 and TRBJ1-1, with 9 bases that match TRBD1. Losses at the gene ends were 3 bases for V and 0 bases for J; bases not matched to a gene: 8. Germline V gives CDR1 LNHDA, CDR2 SQIVND (reference sequence). This CDR3 spans 17 amino acids.

This clonotype rates as medium-sized. This sequence joins TRBV29-1 and TRBJ2-1, with 8 nucleotides matching TRBD1. Unmatched junction bases numbered 13, after V lost 7 bases and J lost 8 bases. The germline CDR1 and CDR2 sequences are SQVTM and ANQGSEA. This CDR3 has 14 residues. CDR3 in DNA: TGCAGCGGGAGGGCCAGGGGGCCATCCGATGAGCAGTTCTTC. It codes for CSGRARGPSDEQFF.

By its share, this clonotype is large. The CDR3 region is CASSLYPETGELFF. In DNA, the CDR3 is TGCGCCAGCAGCTTGTACCCCGAAACCGGGGAGCTGTTTTTT. V and J are TRBV5-1 and TRBJ2-2; D remains ambiguous. The CDR3 runs 14 residues. Germline V gives CDR1 SGHRS, CDR2 YFSETQ. Trimming stripped 1 base from V and 5 bases from J, with 9 bases between.

Judged by abundance, this clonotype is medium-sized. V and J are TRBV7-9 and TRBJ2-7; D ambiguous. V lost 4 bases, J lost 4 bases, and 5 bases lay in between. Germline V lookup: CDR1 SEHNR, CDR2 FQNEAQ (reference sequence). The CDR3 spans 11 residues. As DNA, the CDR3 is TGTGCCAGCAGCTCCGATTACGAGCAGTACTTC. It is translated as CASSSDYEQYF.

Within the sample, this clonotype is large. The chain is built from TRBV19 and TRBJ2-2; a possible D gene is TRBD2 (5 bases). The CDR3 totals 13 residues. Germline values: CDR1 LNHDA, CDR2 SQIVND (reference sequence). Trimming took off 7 bases at V and 7 bases at J, with 13 bases between the two ends. The CDR3 reads CASTPYRGGELFF. In DNA, the CDR3 is TGTGCCAGTACCCCATACCGGGGCGGGGAGCTGTTTTTT.

This clonotype is categorized as large (0.1 to 1%). This chain connects TRBV29-1 to TRBJ2-1, with D unresolved. Germline V gene lookup returns CDR1 SQVTM and CDR2 ANQGSEA. This CDR3 has 14 amino acids. V lost 6 bases to trimming and J lost 2 bases, with 14 bases between them. The CDR3 spells CSVGRSFPYNEQFF. In DNA, the CDR3 is TGCAGCGTGGGTCGGAGTTTCCCCTACAATGAGCAGTTCTTC.